Sequencing of this T cell receptor (beta chain) was carried out in a study of cytomegalovirus exposure and HLA in healthy donors. Study overall: Tens of millions of unique TCRs from HLA-typed donors were held in an early release of data.

Comment on this clone: Its cognate antigen is unknown.

The CDR3 has 18 residues. From germline, CDR1 is SEHNR and CDR2 FQNEAQ (reference sequence). J gave up 0 bases and V 4 bases, and 8 bases lay outside the gene matches. Whole-study findings and limits: Most sequenced TCRs were rare (though some public TCRs occurred in many donors). Per a prior analysis, the majority of TCR beta V segments were productive roughly 90% or roughly 30% of the time.

Both 60 Vbeta primers and 13 Jbeta primers went into the PCR. Profiling relied on immunoSEQ multiplex PCR, and the TCRdb table lists in-frame clones only, not all of them. This table holds approximately 150,000 clones, over 70% found once. Donors consisted of healthy bone marrow donors. The V and J genes are TRBV7-9 and TRBJ2-1, with 11 bases that match TRBD2. The source material was PBMCs. The TCR was taken from a woman under 40 in good health and CMV-seropositive. The CDR3 region is CASSSGLAVLSSYNEQFF. The CDR3 DNA sequence: TGTGCCAGCAGCTCGGGACTAGCGGTCTTAAGCTCCTACAATGAGCAGTTCTTC.